This T cell receptor beta chain was found in a study of T cell responses to AZD1222 COVID-19 vaccine. TCRdb's table, derived via immunoSEQ multiplex PCR, lists solely in-frame clones and lacks some. The repertoire holds 100,000 to 150,000 clones, around 88% seen once, with over 8.5% in the top ten. Study results and limitations: No repertoire was sampled before or during the peak T cell response, only after it. Most donors were white British, females outnumbered males, and clonal diversity was possibly underestimated. Researchers report vaccine-associated CD4 TCRs spanning spike, with dominance at 160-218 and 743-854. Recipients of AZD1222 seropositive at baseline numbered only 5 to 7.

This CDR3 contains 12 residues. The germline V and J ends were trimmed by 4 bases and 5 bases, with 9 bases remaining between them. The V gene's germline CDR1 is SGHKS and CDR2 YYEKEE (reference sequence). On this clone: Its target is not known.

This clonotype was obtained from an adult in good health. Sequencing used peripheral blood, obtained on day 0 of MenACWY control vaccination. The chain couples TRBV5-5 to TRBJ1-1; D remains ambiguous. For the CDR3, the DNA is TGTGCCAGCAGCCCCGCCATGACTGAAGCTTTCTTT. Its protein is CASSPAMTEAFF.